This TCR beta chain is drawn from a study of blood T cell repertoires in COVID-19. Study-wide context: Samples came from the United States, Italy and Spain, spanning acute and convalescent COVID-19.

In the study's own analysis: Estimation of nucleated cell counts was performed using reference gene primer amplification. Produced via immunoSEQ multiplex PCR; TCRdb's table is partial and in-frame only. The V and J calls and clone size were taken over from that table, and D and trimming were inferred from the DNA. The repertoire includes roughly 230,000 clones, 83% of them detected once, and over 4.5% sits in the top ten. Germline lookup yields CDR1 SNHLY and CDR2 FYNNEI. V lost 4 bases to trimming and J lost 3 bases, with 10 bases between them. The CDR3 spans 14 residues. This sequence joins TRBV2 and TRBJ1-5; no clear D. The sequenced sample consisted of peripheral blood. The TCR sequence derives from a human donor in a cohort sampled during active COVID-19. The CDR3 reads CASSGGFDNQPQHF. The CDR3 nucleotides read TGTGCCAGCAGTGGAGGGTTCGACAATCAGCCCCAGCATTTT.